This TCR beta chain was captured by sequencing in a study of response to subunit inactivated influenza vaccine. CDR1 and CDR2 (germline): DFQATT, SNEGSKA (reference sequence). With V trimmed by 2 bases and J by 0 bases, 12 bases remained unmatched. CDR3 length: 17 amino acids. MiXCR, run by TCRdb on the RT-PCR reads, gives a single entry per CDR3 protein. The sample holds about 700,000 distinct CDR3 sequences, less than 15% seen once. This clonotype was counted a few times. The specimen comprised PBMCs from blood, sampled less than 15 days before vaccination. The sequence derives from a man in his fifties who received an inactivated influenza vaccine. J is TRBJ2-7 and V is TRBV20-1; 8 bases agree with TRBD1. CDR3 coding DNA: TGCAGTGCTAGACCACCACAGGGACAGGAAAACTCCTACGAGCAGTACTTC. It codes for CSARPPQGQENSYEQYF.